The 21 T cell receptor beta chains listed next were all sequenced from one sample in a study of tumor-infiltrating lymphocytes in oesophageal squamous cell carcinoma. TCRdb called the PCR reads again in MiXCR, with one record for every CDR3 protein. Among 21,000 or so distinct CDR3 sequences listed, roughly two fifths were seen once. The sequencing sample was made of esophageal tumor tissue. The receptors were sampled from a male donor with esophageal squamous cell carcinoma.

This clonotype was detected ten times or more. Written as DNA, the CDR3 is TGTGCCAGCAGCCTCCGCCCACTACCAGAACATGAGCAGTTCTTC. As protein: CASSLRPLPEHEQFF. The chain combines TRBV5-4 with TRBJ2-1; no clear D gene. The CDR3 runs 15 residues. Germline V CDR1 and CDR2: SGHNT, YYREEE (reference sequence). V gave up 4 bases and J gave up 8 bases, with 19 bases separating them.

V usage is TRBV7-2 and J usage is TRBJ1-3; D is uncertain. Trimming stripped 1 base from V and 4 bases from J, with 14 bases between. The CDR3 extends over 16 amino acids. Germline V gene sequence: CDR1 SGHTA, CDR2 FQGNSA. The CDR3 is CASSLDRLLRGNTIYF. The CDR3, as DNA: TGTGCCAGCAGCTTAGATAGGCTCCTGAGGGGAAACACCATATATTTT.

There are many counts of this clonotype. The V gene is TRBV19, the J gene TRBJ1-2; the D is unclear. Trimming pared 3 bases from V and 8 bases from J, leaving 16 bases between. The CDR3 runs to 14 residues. Germline-derived CDR1 and CDR2 are LNHDA and SQIVND (reference sequence). The DNA of the CDR3 is TGTGCCAGTAGTATTCACAGACAAGCACCGGGCTACACCTTC. Translating gives CASSIHRQAPGYTF.

As concerns this clonotype: The CDR3 end shows no conserved phenylalanine or tryptophan, and so a read error is likely. The limits of the CDR3 on the DNA are not certain, so only TCRdb's listed CDR3 is given. The CDR3 protein is CASSLATAGYEQYFGQ. This chain uses TRBV12-3 or TRBV12-4 with TRBJ1-1. The CDR3 spans 16 residues, counting both ends.

This sequence joins TRBV5-5 and TRBJ2-4, with unresolved D. The end of the DNA fits TRBJ2-7 better, so the J call may be wrong. CDR3 length equals 14 residues. The germline gives CDR1 SGHKS, CDR2 YYEKEE (reference sequence). The CDR3 coding sequence is TGTGCCAGCAGCCCTCCTTCGGGTTCCTACGAGCAGTACTTC. It specifies CASSPPSGSYEQYF.

This clonotype was recorded at least ten times. The rearrangement uses TRBV27 and TRBJ2-3; D remains ambiguous. V was trimmed by 6 bases and J by 1 base, leaving 20 bases between them. CDR1 and CDR2 (germline): MNHEY, SMNVEV (reference sequence). The CDR3 contains 17 residues. CDR3 DNA sequence: TGTGCCAGCAGCCCCCTCGTTGGGGTCCTTGGCACAGATACGCAGTATTTT. It translates to CASSPLVGVLGTDTQYF.

This clonotype was counted at least ten times. The rearrangement uses TRBV5-1 and TRBJ2-1; 9 bases are a match to TRBD1. The CDR3 is made up of 15 amino acids. Trimming removed 4 bases from V and 4 bases from J; junction bases left unmatched: 6. Germline V lookup: CDR1 SGHRS, CDR2 YFSETQ. This CDR3 reads CASSPRDRAYNEQFF. As DNA, the CDR3 is TGCGCCAGCAGCCCCCGGGACAGGGCTTACAATGAGCAGTTCTTC.

This clonotype was counted many times. The chain combines TRBV7-9 with TRBJ2-5; D remains unclear. In germline, CDR1 is SEHNR, CDR2 FQNEAQ (reference sequence). This CDR3 has 16 residues. With 3 bases removed from V and 2 bases from J, the gap between germline ends came to 16 bases. The CDR3 spells CASSFGLGVRQETQYF. The CDR3 nucleotides read TGTGCCAGCAGCTTTGGGTTAGGTGTACGGCAAGAGACCCAGTACTTC.

By share, this clonotype counts as medium-sized. The chain uses TRBV11-3 and TRBJ2-3; 11 bases line up with TRBD2. The CDR3 runs to 15 residues. With V trimmed by 5 bases and J by 4 bases, 5 bases remained unmatched. Germline CDR1 is SGHNT and CDR2 is YENEEA. CDR3 residues: CASSPGLADSDTQYF. The CDR3 nucleotides are TGTGCCAGCAGCCCGGGACTAGCGGATTCAGATACGCAGTATTTT.

This clonotype was detected many times. The chain couples TRBV5-1 to TRBJ2-5; the match to TRBD2 covers 11 bases. V was pared by 3 bases and J by 1 base, with 5 bases of the junction left unmatched. Per the germline V gene, CDR1 is SGHRS and CDR2 is YFSETQ. This CDR3 is 16 amino acids long. The CDR3 bases are TGCGCCAGCAGCTCCACTAGCGGGGGAATCCAAGAGACCCAGTACTTC. Its protein is CASSSTSGGIQETQYF.

This clonotype was picked up many times. The J gene is TRBJ2-7, the V gene TRBV6-1; no clear D gene. Germline loops: CDR1 MNHNS, CDR2 SASEGT. V dropped 4 bases and J dropped 4 bases, with 17 bases sitting between them. This CDR3 is 15 amino acids long. The CDR3 DNA reads TGTGCCAGCAGTGCCACGGGCCTCGTCTCTTACGAGCAGTACTTC. This gives the protein CASSATGLVSYEQYF.

There are many counts of this clonotype. The genes are TRBV19 and TRBJ1-1; no reliable D call. Germline assignment: CDR1 LNHDA and CDR2 SQIVND (reference sequence). V lost 7 bases to trimming and J lost 1 base, with 10 bases between them. The length of the CDR3 is 13 residues. The CDR3 sequence: CASKTAGNTEAFF. DNA for the CDR3: TGTGCCAGTAAGACGGCGGGGAACACTGAAGCTTTCTTT.

This clonotype was observed many times. The chain has TRBV6-6 and TRBJ2-1; 11 bases line up with TRBD2. CDR3 length: 19 amino acids. Germline V gives CDR1 MNHNY, CDR2 SVGAGI (reference sequence). J lost 2 bases, V lost 2 bases, and 11 bases had no gene match. CDR3 coding DNA: TGTGCCAGCAGTTACCTCGGGCTAGCGGGAGGTCCGCCCTACAATGAGCAGTTCTTC. This encodes CASSYLGLAGGPPYNEQFF.

This clonotype was seen ten or more times. The chain links TRBV19 to TRBJ2-1; 9 bases agree with TRBD2. This CDR3 has 16 residues. Germline V CDR1 and CDR2: LNHDA, SQIVND (reference sequence). The J segment lost 7 bases and the V segment lost 1 base, leaving 8 bases of the junction unmatched. The CDR3 bases are TGTGCCAGTAGTATAGTAGGGCTAGCGGGAACGAATGAGCAGTTCTTC. Translation gives CASSIVGLAGTNEQFF.

This clonotype was found a few times. J is TRBJ2-3 and V is TRBV7-2; 7 nucleotides line up with TRBD1. After removal of 3 bases from V and 3 bases from J, the junction contained 6 bases not matched to a gene. Germline V gene sequence: CDR1 SGHTA, CDR2 FQGNSA. The CDR3 loop spans 15 amino acids. CDR3 protein: CASSFDAGGTDTQYF. DNA for the CDR3: TGTGCCAGCAGCTTCGATGCAGGGGGTACAGATACGCAGTATTTT.

The chain links TRBV7-8 to TRBJ2-4; D ambiguous. The DNA end is more similar to TRBJ2-7, so the J call may be wrong. CDR3 length equals 13 residues. Germline V gives CDR1 SGHVS, CDR2 FQNEAQ. The DNA for the CDR3 is TGTGCCAGCAGCTTAGCAGAGGAATACGAGCAGTACTTC. Translation gives CASSLAEEYEQYF.

This clonotype was counted between two and nine times. One junction end disagrees with the germline gene, perhaps due to a read error. The rearrangement joins TRBV5-3 to TRBJ2-3; possible D gene TRBD2, 5 bases. The J call may be incorrect, as the DNA end agrees better with TRBJ2-2. TRBV5-3 belongs to the ORF category, with a function that is uncertain. CDR3 size: 14 residues. CDR3 in DNA: TGTGCCAGCAGCTTGGACTTGAACACCGGGGAGCTGTTTTTT. Translation gives CASSLDLNTGELFF.

The chain employs TRBV7-2 and TRBJ2-2; no clear D. V was shortened by 5 bases and J by 0 bases, with 13 bases between the two germline ends. The CDR3 has 16 amino acids. Germline V lookup: CDR1 SGHTA, CDR2 FQGNSA. Here the CDR3 DNA reads TGTGCCAGCAGCCCCGTATCGGCCGCGAACACCGGGGAGCTGTTTTTT. This codes for CASSPVSAANTGELFF.

This clonotype was recorded at least ten times. The chain links TRBV2 to TRBJ1-4; D gene unclear. The CDR3 totals 16 residues. V dropped 5 bases and J dropped 7 bases, with 20 bases sitting between them. From germline, CDR1 is SNHLY and CDR2 FYNNEI. The CDR3 region has the DNA TGTGCCAGCAGTTTGGGCGGAGAGGGAGTAGGTGAAAAACTGTTTTTT. The encoded protein is CASSLGGEGVGEKLFF.

The chain uses TRBV12-3 or TRBV12-4 and TRBJ2-3; TRBD2 aligns across 9 bases. This CDR3 spans 15 amino acids. V lost 3 bases to trimming and J lost 4 bases; unmatched junction nucleotides: 5. CDR3 region: CASSFGSGGADTQYF. The CDR3 region has the DNA TGTGCCAGCAGTTTTGGTAGCGGGGGAGCAGATACGCAGTATTTT.

The J gene is TRBJ2-5, the V gene TRBV4-1; D unresolved. V lost 6 bases, J lost 0 bases, and 14 bases lay in between. Germline V gene sequence: CDR1 MGHRA, CDR2 YSYEKL. This CDR3 has 15 amino acids. The CDR3, as DNA: TGCGCCAGCAGTCAGACGGATTACTACCAAGAGACCCAGTACTTC. This codes for CASSQTDYYQETQYF.